Sequencing of this T cell receptor beta chain was carried out in a study of blood T cell repertoires in COVID-19. In the original analysis: Nucleated cell counts were estimated from reference gene primer amplification. TCRdb keeps only in-frame clones here, not all; method: immunoSEQ multiplex PCR. V and J calls and clone size are copied from that table; D and trimming were computed from the DNA. This sample carries some 360,000 clones, roughly 86% of them seen once, and the ten largest clones take 1%. This clone has only one observation. CDR1 SEHNR and CDR2 FQNEAQ come from the germline V gene (reference sequence). This CDR3 is built from 13 residues. The J segment lost 4 bases and the V segment lost 9 bases, leaving 4 bases of the junction unmatched.

The TCR sequence derives from a woman in her twenties or thirties who had been exposed to COVID-19. Material: PBMCs or T cells enriched from blood (not recorded which). The rearrangement uses TRBV7-9 and TRBJ1-3; TRBD1 aligns across 9 bases. CDR3 sequence reads: CASTGQGGNTIYF. CDR3 in DNA: TGTGCCAGTACGGGACAGGGAGGAAACACCATATATTTT. Drawing the rest from reference TRBV7-9 and TRBJ1-3, the complete variable domain is DTGVSQNPRHKITKRGQNVTFRCDPISEHNRLYWYRQTLGQGPEFLTYFQNEAQLEKSRLLSDRFSAERPKGSFSTLEIQRTEQGDSAMYLCASTGQGGNTIYFGEGSWLTVV.